Listed below are T cell receptor beta chains from one sample, sequenced in a study of T cell repertoires in cytomegalovirus infection. TCRdb analysed the reads with MiXCR anew, one entry per CDR3 protein. Of under 850,000 distinct CDR3 sequences listed, about a third are singletons. Sequences were obtained from PBMCs. The receptors shown here come from a human donor in good health (CMV status not recorded). Some clones in this sample may be carry-over from other donors' samples. CDR3s include the opening cysteine and the closing phenylalanine or tryptophan. Only some rows state a clone size, as once, few, many or a class for expanded clones.

V gene: TRBV29-1; clone size: .; CDR3 protein: CSVGRSRDRVHEQYF
V gene: TRBV19; clone size: many; CDR3 protein: CASRLDTEAFF
V gene: TRBV19; clone size: .; CDR3 protein: CASMLAGGPYNEQFF
V gene: TRBV19; clone size: few; CDR3 protein: CASSNGMQKFF
V gene: TRBV7-2; clone size: few; CDR3 protein: CASCLGFRSPLHF
V gene: TRBV5-4; clone size: .; CDR3 protein: CASSSSGQGGTDTQYF
V gene: TRBV6-6; clone size: .; CDR3 protein: CASNYSMHGDTIYF
V gene: TRBV19; clone size: few; CDR3 protein: CASSTLPGQGEAFF
V gene: TRBV24-1; clone size: .; CDR3 protein: CATRGPGTHGTEAFF
V gene: TRBV7-6; clone size: .; CDR3 protein: CASSLAPGHLAKNIQYF
V gene: TRBV4-1; clone size: .; CDR3 protein: CASSDGQNTGELFF
V gene: TRBV10-3; clone size: few; CDR3 protein: CAIADREQPQHF
V gene: TRBV7-6; clone size: few; CDR3 protein: CASSLGGGLLETQYF
V gene: TRBV18; clone size: .; CDR3 protein: CASSPTQETQYF
V gene: TRBV14; clone size: few; CDR3 protein: CASSQGQGRSTGELFF
V gene: TRBV3-1; clone size: .; CDR3 protein: CASSVLAGSTGELFF
V gene: TRBV7-8; clone size: few; CDR3 protein: CASSLAPPPPEYGTEAFF
V gene: TRBV7-2; clone size: many; CDR3 protein: CASALAGVYNEQFF
V gene: TRBV29-1; clone size: .; CDR3 protein: CSVASGASQPQHF
V gene: TRBV29-1; clone size: few; CDR3 protein: CSVVANGEKLFF
V gene: TRBV5-5; clone size: .; CDR3 protein: CASSLIPGVASGPYEQYF
V gene: TRBV7-2; clone size: many; CDR3 protein: CASSGDPQTPLHF
V gene: TRBV3-1; clone size: few; CDR3 protein: CASSQESAFPNYGYTF
V gene: TRBV5-1; clone size: .; CDR3 protein: CASSLNLYNEQFF
V gene: TRBV30; clone size: .; CDR3 protein: CAWTRQSNQPQHF
V gene: TRBV15; clone size: few; CDR3 protein: CATMKTGELFF
V gene: TRBV12-3/TRBV12-4; clone size: .; CDR3 protein: CASSFSVPGVYGYTF
V gene: TRBV6-2/TRBV6-3; clone size: .; CDR3 protein: CASSYRTEVSPGQGSYEQYF
V gene: TRBV10-3; clone size: few; CDR3 protein: CAISERAEMNTEAFF
V gene: TRBV7-2; clone size: many; CDR3 protein: CASSPLVSETQYF
V gene: TRBV24-1; clone size: many; CDR3 protein: CATSGTETYNEQFF
V gene: TRBV20-1; clone size: .; CDR3 protein: CSASRVAGRNTEAFF
V gene: TRBV7-2; clone size: few; CDR3 protein: CASSLEMGTTEAFF
V gene: TRBV5-1; clone size: .; CDR3 protein: CASSPGTVGEKLFF